This T cell receptor (beta chain) was sequenced for a study of blood T cell repertoires in COVID-19. Study-wide background: Collection of acute and convalescent COVID-19 samples took place in the United States, Italy and Spain. The cDNA or gDNA used as material had been derived from T cells, B-cell-depleted T cells, or PBMCs.

Original processing notes: Nucleated cell counts were estimated from reference gene primer amplification. The protocol was immunoSEQ multiplex PCR, while the TCRdb copy is restricted to in-frame clones and leaves out a portion. For V, J and clone size, that table is used; D and trimming come from the DNA. Of about 200,000 clones detected, nearly 90% appear once; the ten largest clones hold about 22%. V was trimmed by 9 bases and J by 4 bases, leaving 21 bases between them. Germline V gene sequence: CDR1 MNHEY, CDR2 SVGAGI. The CDR3 spans 15 residues. The chain links TRBV6-5 to TRBJ1-2, with D perhaps TRBD1 (5 bases). The sequence was obtained from a man in his fifties or sixties with active or convalescent COVID-19. Sequencing was performed on peripheral blood. The CDR3: CASRRRQSFGYGYTF. The CDR3 coding sequence is TGTGCCAGTCGAAGGAGACAGAGTTTTGGCTATGGCTACACCTTC.